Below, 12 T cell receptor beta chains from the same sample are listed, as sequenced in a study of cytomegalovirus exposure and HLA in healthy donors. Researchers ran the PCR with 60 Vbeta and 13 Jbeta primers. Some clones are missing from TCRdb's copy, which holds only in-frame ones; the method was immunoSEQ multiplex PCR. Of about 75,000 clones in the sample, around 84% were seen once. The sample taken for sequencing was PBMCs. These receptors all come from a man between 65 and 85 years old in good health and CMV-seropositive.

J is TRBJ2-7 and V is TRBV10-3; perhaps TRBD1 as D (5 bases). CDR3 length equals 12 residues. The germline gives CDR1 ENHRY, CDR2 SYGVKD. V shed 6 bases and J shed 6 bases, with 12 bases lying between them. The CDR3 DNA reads TGTGCCATCAGCTCTTCAGGGTCCGAGCAGTACTTC. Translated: CAISSSGSEQYF.

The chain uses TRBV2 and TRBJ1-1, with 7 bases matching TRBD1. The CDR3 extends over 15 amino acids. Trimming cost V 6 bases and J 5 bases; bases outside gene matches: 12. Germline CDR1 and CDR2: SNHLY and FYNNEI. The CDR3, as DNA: TGTGCCAGCAGCTCTCGAACAGGGGTAGGGACTGAAGCTTTCTTT. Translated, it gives CASSSRTGVGTEAFF.

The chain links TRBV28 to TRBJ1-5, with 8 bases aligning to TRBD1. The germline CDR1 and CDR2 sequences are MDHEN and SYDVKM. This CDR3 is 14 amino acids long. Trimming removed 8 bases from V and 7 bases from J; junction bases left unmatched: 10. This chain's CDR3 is CASARTGFFQPQHF. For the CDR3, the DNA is TGTGCCAGCGCCAGGACAGGGTTTTTCCAGCCCCAGCATTTT.

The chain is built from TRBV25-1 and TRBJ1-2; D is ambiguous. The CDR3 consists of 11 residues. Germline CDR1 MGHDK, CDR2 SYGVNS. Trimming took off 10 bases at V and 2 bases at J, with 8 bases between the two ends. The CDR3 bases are TGTGCCACTAACGGGAACTATGGCTACACCTTC. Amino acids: CATNGNYGYTF.

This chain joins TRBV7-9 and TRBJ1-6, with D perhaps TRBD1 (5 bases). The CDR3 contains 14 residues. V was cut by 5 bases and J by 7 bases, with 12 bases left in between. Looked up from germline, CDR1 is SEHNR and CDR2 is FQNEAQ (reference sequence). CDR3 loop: CASSTPGGNSPLHF. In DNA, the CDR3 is TGTGCCAGCAGCACCCCCGGGGGGAATTCACCCCTCCACTTT. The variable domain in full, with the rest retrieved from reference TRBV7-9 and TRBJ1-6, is DTGVSQNPRHKITKRGQNVTFRCDPISEHNRLYWYRQTLGQGPEFLTYFQNEAQLEKSRLLSDRFSAERPKGSFSTLEIQRTEQGDSAMYLCASSTPGGNSPLHFGNGTRLTVT.

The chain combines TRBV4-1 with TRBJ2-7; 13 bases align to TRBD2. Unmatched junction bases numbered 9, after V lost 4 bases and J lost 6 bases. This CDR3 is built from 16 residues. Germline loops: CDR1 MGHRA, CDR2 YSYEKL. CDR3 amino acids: CASSLHTGLAGSEQYF. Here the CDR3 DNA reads TGCGCCAGCAGCCTCCATACGGGACTAGCGGGATCCGAGCAGTACTTC.

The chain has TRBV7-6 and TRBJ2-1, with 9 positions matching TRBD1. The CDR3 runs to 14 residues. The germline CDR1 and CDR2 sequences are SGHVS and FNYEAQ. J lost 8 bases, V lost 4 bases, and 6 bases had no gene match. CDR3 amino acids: CASSSGDRDHEQFF. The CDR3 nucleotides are TGTGCCAGCAGCTCCGGGGACAGGGATCATGAGCAGTTCTTC.

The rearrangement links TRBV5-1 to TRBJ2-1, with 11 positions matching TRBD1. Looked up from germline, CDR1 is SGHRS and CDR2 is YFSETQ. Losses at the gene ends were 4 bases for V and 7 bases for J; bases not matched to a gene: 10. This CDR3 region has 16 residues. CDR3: CASSPGTGGYTNEQFF. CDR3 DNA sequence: TGCGCCAGCAGCCCGGGGACAGGGGGTTACACGAATGAGCAGTTCTTC. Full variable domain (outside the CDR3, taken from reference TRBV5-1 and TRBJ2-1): KAGVTQTPRYLIKTRGQQVTLSCSPISGHRSVSWYQQTPGQGLQFLFEYFSETQRNKGNFPGRFSGRQFSNSRSEMNVSTLELGDSALYLCASSPGTGGYTNEQFFGPGTRLTVL.

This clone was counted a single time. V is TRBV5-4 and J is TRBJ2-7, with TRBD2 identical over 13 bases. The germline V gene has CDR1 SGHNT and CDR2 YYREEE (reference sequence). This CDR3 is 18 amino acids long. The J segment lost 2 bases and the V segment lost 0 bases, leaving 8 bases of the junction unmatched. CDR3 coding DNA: TGTGCCAGCAGCTTGGCCCGGACTAGCGGGGGCCAAACCTACGAGCAGTACTTC. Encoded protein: CASSLARTSGGQTYEQYF.

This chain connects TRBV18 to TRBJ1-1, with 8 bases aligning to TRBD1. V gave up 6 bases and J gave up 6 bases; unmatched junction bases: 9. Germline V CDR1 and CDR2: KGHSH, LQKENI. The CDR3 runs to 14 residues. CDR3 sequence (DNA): TGTGCCAGCTCCCGCGGACAGGGCGAGGCTGAAGCTTTCTTT. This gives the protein CASSRGQGEAEAFF.

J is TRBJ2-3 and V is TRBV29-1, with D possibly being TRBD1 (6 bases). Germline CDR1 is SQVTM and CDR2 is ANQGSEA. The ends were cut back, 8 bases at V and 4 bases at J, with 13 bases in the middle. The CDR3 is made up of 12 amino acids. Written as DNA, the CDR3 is TGCAGCTACCCAGGGGTGGCAGATACGCAGTATTTT. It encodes CSYPGVADTQYF.

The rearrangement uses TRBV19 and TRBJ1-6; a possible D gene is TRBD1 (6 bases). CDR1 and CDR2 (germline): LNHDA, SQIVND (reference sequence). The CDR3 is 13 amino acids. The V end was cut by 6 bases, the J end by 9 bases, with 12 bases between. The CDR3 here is CASRPARGSPLHF. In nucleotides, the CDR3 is TGTGCCAGTAGACCAGCCAGGGGTTCACCCCTCCACTTT.